These 32 T cell receptor beta chains originate from one sample sequenced in a study of blood T cell repertoires in COVID-19. Data came from immunoSEQ multiplex PCR; TCRdb stores just in-frame clones and leaves some out. The sample has approximately 380,000 clones, around 90% seen once; the top ten hold 0.9% to 1.5%. The sample was PBMCs or T cells enriched from blood (not recorded which). The receptors were gathered from a woman between 18 and 29 years old who had recovered from COVID-19.

The chain combines TRBV5-1 with TRBJ1-1, with D perhaps TRBD1 (5 bases). The V and J ends lost 4 bases and 1 base respectively, with 23 bases between them. CDR1 and CDR2 (germline): SGHRS, YFSETQ. The CDR3 runs to 18 residues. CDR3 protein: CASSPPTEAFRRNTEAFF. CDR3 DNA sequence: TGCGCCAGCAGCCCCCCGACAGAGGCGTTCCGGAGGAACACTGAAGCTTTCTTT. Full variable domain (rest looked up from reference TRBV5-1 and TRBJ1-1): KAGVTQTPRYLIKTRGQQVTLSCSPISGHRSVSWYQQTPGQGLQFLFEYFSETQRNKGNFPGRFSGRQFSNSRSEMNVSTLELGDSALYLCASSPPTEAFRRNTEAFFGQGTRLTVV.

The chain employs TRBV7-2 and TRBJ1-6; 10 bases align to TRBD1. The CDR3 totals 17 residues. Germline CDR1 SGHTA, CDR2 FQGNSA. V trimming: 5 bases; J trimming: 7 bases; junction bases outside the gene matches: 11. The CDR3 DNA sequence: TGTGCCAGCAGCCATGACAGGGGGCAGACCTGGAATTCACCCCTCCACTTT. It specifies CASSHDRGQTWNSPLHF.

The rearrangement uses TRBV28 and TRBJ1-2; 9 bases are shared with TRBD1. This CDR3 is built from 15 residues. CDR1 and CDR2 (germline): MDHEN, SYDVKM. V was pared by 3 bases and J by 6 bases, with 8 bases of the junction left unmatched. The CDR3 loop is CASSFIGTGTNGYTF. The CDR3 DNA is TGTGCCAGCAGTTTTATAGGGACAGGGACAAATGGCTACACCTTC.

The chain is built from TRBV5-1 and TRBJ2-7; TRBD1 might be the D (6 bases). The CDR3 totals 13 residues. CDR1 and CDR2 (germline): SGHRS, YFSETQ. Deletions cut 6 bases from V and 0 bases from J, with 10 bases between. CDR3 region: CASTTGISYEQYF. Here the CDR3 DNA reads TGCGCCAGCACCACAGGGATCTCCTACGAGCAGTACTTC.

CDR3 sequence (DNA): TGTGCCAGCAGTTACGAAGGGGCGCCTGGCACTGAAGCTTTCTTT. This translates into CASSYEGAPGTEAFF. This sequence joins TRBV6-5 and TRBJ1-1; maybe TRBD1 (5 bases). CDR3 length: 15 amino acids. Germline V lookup: CDR1 MNHEY, CDR2 SVGAGI. The germline V and J ends were trimmed by 2 bases and 4 bases, with 14 bases remaining between them.

The J gene is TRBJ1-6, the V gene TRBV11-2; D is unclear. The CDR3 is 11 residues long. Germline V gives CDR1 SGHAT, CDR2 FQNNGV. V lost 3 bases, J lost 15 bases, and 9 bases lay in between. The CDR3 here is CASSLNSFLHF. CDR3 coding DNA: TGTGCCAGCAGCTTGAACAGCTTCCTCCACTTT. The full variable domain, completed using reference TRBV11-2 and TRBJ1-6, is EAGVAQSPRYKIIEKRQSVAFWCNPISGHATLYWYQQILGQGPKLLIQFQNNGVVDDSQLPKDRFSAERLKGVDSTLKIQPAKLEDSAVYLCASSLNSFLHFGNGTRLTVT.

The chain uses TRBV11-2 and TRBJ1-3, with D possibly being TRBD1 (5 bases). The CDR3 spans 17 residues. The V end was cut by 2 bases, the J end by 4 bases, with 18 bases between. CDR1 is SGHAT and CDR2 is FQNNGV in the germline V gene. The CDR3 DNA reads as TGTGCCAGCAGCTTAAATTCGGTCGGGGGAACAGGAAACACCATATATTTT. This translates into CASSLNSVGGTGNTIYF.

The J gene is TRBJ1-2, the V gene TRBV5-1, with D tentatively TRBD1 (6 bases). V was cut by 5 bases and J by 6 bases, with 17 bases left in between. The CDR3 runs 14 residues. Germline CDR1 is SGHRS and CDR2 is YFSETQ. CDR3 coding DNA: TGCGCCAGCAGTCCCAGGGGAATCCCCCATGGCTACACCTTC. Its protein is CASSPRGIPHGYTF. Full variable domain (rest looked up from reference TRBV5-1 and TRBJ1-2): KAGVTQTPRYLIKTRGQQVTLSCSPISGHRSVSWYQQTPGQGLQFLFEYFSETQRNKGNFPGRFSGRQFSNSRSEMNVSTLELGDSALYLCASSPRGIPHGYTFGSGTRLTVV.

This clone appeared a single time. The chain couples TRBV6-5 to TRBJ1-4; D gene unclear. This CDR3 has 13 residues. Germline values: CDR1 MNHEY, CDR2 SVGAGI. The V and J ends lost 7 bases and 4 bases respectively, with 10 bases between them. The CDR3 loop is CASTDGNNEKLFF. The CDR3 DNA follows: TGTGCCAGCACCGACGGGAATAATGAAAAACTGTTTTTT.

The gene calls are TRBV6-5 and TRBJ2-5; TRBD1 agrees at 11 bases. Per the germline V gene, CDR1 is MNHEY and CDR2 is SVGAGI. This CDR3 contains 15 residues. V gave up 0 bases and J gave up 4 bases; unmatched junction bases: 1. The CDR3 nucleotides read TGTGCCAGCAGTTACTCCGGGACAGGGGGAGAGACCCAGTACTTC. As protein: CASSYSGTGGETQYF.

The chain couples TRBV7-9 to TRBJ2-7; possible D gene TRBD2, 5 bases. CDR1 is SEHNR, CDR2 FQNEAQ, per germline (reference sequence). The V and J ends lost 8 bases and 3 bases respectively, with 8 bases between them. The CDR3 is 11 amino acids. The CDR3 protein is CASRAGYEQYF. The CDR3 DNA follows: TGTGCCAGCCGGGCGGGCTACGAGCAGTACTTC.

The CDR3 sequence: CASSYPGTGHGYTF. CDR3 coding DNA: TGTGCCAGCAGCTATCCGGGGACAGGGCATGGCTACACCTTC. V is TRBV5-8 and J is TRBJ1-2, with 9 bases identical to TRBD1. Looked up from germline, CDR1 is SGHTS and CDR2 is YDEGEE. The CDR3 sequence is 14 residues long. V lost 3 bases, J lost 6 bases, and 6 bases stayed unmatched.

The rearrangement uses TRBV5-4 and TRBJ1-5, with a weak D call TRBD1 (5 bases). Trimming took off 2 bases at V and 4 bases at J, with 13 bases between the two ends. Germline CDR1 and CDR2: SGHNT and YYREEE (reference sequence). This CDR3 spans 15 amino acids. The CDR3 DNA is TGTGCCAGCAGCTTCACGGGAGCAGGGAATCAGCCCCAGCATTTT. This gives the protein CASSFTGAGNQPQHF.

The rearrangement uses TRBV27 and TRBJ1-6, with TRBD1 identical over 8 bases. With 5 bases clipped from V and 6 bases from J, the junction kept 6 bases outside the gene matches. The CDR3 loop spans 15 amino acids. CDR1 MNHEY and CDR2 SMNVEV come from the germline V gene (reference sequence). CDR3 residues: CASSLGQGLNSPLHF. The CDR3 region has the DNA TGTGCCAGCAGTCTCGGACAGGGCCTTAATTCACCCCTCCACTTT.

V usage is TRBV19 and J usage is TRBJ1-6; D may be TRBD1 (5 bases). Trimming took off 7 bases at V and 5 bases at J, with 9 bases between the two ends. The CDR3 consists of 13 residues. Germline V gene sequence: CDR1 LNHDA, CDR2 SQIVND (reference sequence). The DNA of the CDR3 is TGTGCCAGTAAGACAGCAGATAATTCACCCCTCCACTTT. Its translation is CASKTADNSPLHF.

This chain joins TRBV7-9 and TRBJ1-1; the D is unclear. The V end lost 5 bases, the J end lost 1 base, and 5 bases lay between the germline ends. The germline CDR1 and CDR2 sequences are SEHNR and FQNEAQ (reference sequence). The CDR3 loop spans 12 amino acids. The CDR3, as DNA: TGTGCCAGCAGCCGGGAGAACACTGAAGCTTTCTTT. Encoded protein: CASSRENTEAFF.

V is TRBV12-5 and J is TRBJ1-2, with 10 bases aligning to TRBD1. The CDR3 runs to 14 residues. CDR1 is LGHNT and CDR2 is FRNRAP in the germline V gene. The V and J ends lost 4 bases and 4 bases, in that order; junction bases with no gene match: 3. In DNA form, the CDR3 reads TGTGCTAGTGGTTGGGACAGGGGCCCCTATGGCTACACCTTC. Translation gives CASGWDRGPYGYTF.

V gene TRBV13 combines with J gene TRBJ1-1; D gene uncertain. This CDR3 has 14 amino acids. V was shortened by 5 bases and J by 1 base, with 11 bases between the two germline ends. Germline CDR1 is PRHDT and CDR2 is FYEKMQ (reference sequence). This CDR3 reads CASSPTPRNTEAFF. The CDR3 DNA sequence: TGTGCCAGCAGCCCAACCCCCAGGAACACTGAAGCTTTCTTT. The full variable domain, completed using reference TRBV13 and TRBJ1-1, is AAGVIQSPRHLIKEKRETATLKCYPIPRHDTVYWYQQGPGQDPQFLISFYEKMQSDKGSIPDRFSAQQFSDYHSELNMSSLELGDSALYFCASSPTPRNTEAFFGQGTRLTVV.

The gene calls are TRBV24-1 and TRBJ1-4; TRBD1 matches at 9 bases. The CDR3 spans 15 residues. Germline assignment: CDR1 KGHDR and CDR2 SFDVKD. The V gene end was trimmed by 4 bases and the J gene end by 7 bases; junction bases not matched to a gene: 6. The CDR3 DNA follows: TGTGCCACCAGTGACCGACAGGGGGTGCGTGAAAAACTGTTTTTT. This gives the protein CATSDRQGVREKLFF.

This clone was counted a single time. The chain joins TRBV28 to TRBJ1-1, with a weak D call TRBD1 (6 bases). The CDR3 is 15 residues long. Trimming stripped 1 base from V and 6 bases from J, with 15 bases between. Germline CDR1 MDHEN, CDR2 SYDVKM. The CDR3 DNA follows: TGTGCCAGCAGTTTATCGGACAGCCGGGGGGCTGAAGCTTTCTTT. Its protein is CASSLSDSRGAEAFF.

This chain uses TRBV18 with TRBJ2-1; 10 positions match TRBD1. The CDR3 is 15 residues long. The germline gives CDR1 KGHSH, CDR2 LQKENI. J was trimmed by 7 bases and V by 3 bases; bases with no gene match: 6. This CDR3 reads CASSPWDRGLNEQFF. For the CDR3, the DNA is TGTGCCAGCTCACCCTGGGACAGGGGTTTGAATGAGCAGTTCTTC.

The sample holds a few counts of this clone. This chain connects TRBV7-9 to TRBJ2-6, with a possible D match to TRBD2 (6 bases). Trimming pared 5 bases from V and 0 bases from J, leaving 17 bases between. This CDR3 has 18 residues. Germline loops: CDR1 SEHNR, CDR2 FQNEAQ (reference sequence). DNA of the CDR3: TGTGCCAGCAGCCCTGATTGGGGGACTTCCTCTGGGGCCAACGTCCTGACTTTC. Amino acids: CASSPDWGTSSGANVLTF.

V is TRBV5-1 and J is TRBJ1-1; a possible D gene is TRBD1 (5 bases). Per the germline V gene, CDR1 is SGHRS and CDR2 is YFSETQ. This CDR3 contains 14 residues. V gave up 4 bases and J gave up 1 base, with 11 bases separating them. DNA for the CDR3: TGCGCCAGCAGCAATGACAGACAGAACACTGAAGCTTTCTTT. Its translation: CASSNDRQNTEAFF.

V gene TRBV19 combines with J gene TRBJ2-1; 10 nucleotides match TRBD1. Germline lookup yields CDR1 LNHDA and CDR2 SQIVND (reference sequence). The V gene end was trimmed by 7 bases and the J gene end by 7 bases; junction bases not matched to a gene: 10. CDR3 length equals 15 residues. The CDR3 DNA is TGTGCCAGTATTTTGACAGGGGGCGTTGAAAATGAGCAGTTCTTC. Protein: CASILTGGVENEQFF. Complete variable domain (other parts from reference TRBV19 and TRBJ2-1): DGGITQSPKYLFRKEGQNVTLSCEQNLNHDAMYWYRQDPGQGLRLIYYSQIVNDFQKGDIAEGYSVSREKKESFPLTVTSAQKNPTAFYLCASILTGGVENEQFFGPGTRLTVL.

This clone was seen only once. J is TRBJ1-2 and V is TRBV28; weak D call: TRBD1 (5 bases). CDR1 is MDHEN, CDR2 SYDVKM, per germline. Between the trimmed V and J ends, which lost 2 bases and 2 bases, there was a span of 12 bases. This CDR3 has 15 amino acids. The CDR3 sequence: CASSLKAGKNYGYTF. The DNA of the CDR3 is TGTGCCAGCAGTTTAAAAGCAGGGAAAAACTATGGCTACACCTTC.

This chain links TRBV4-2 with TRBJ1-2; D is uncertain. Trimming took 3 bases from V and 3 from J, leaving 11 bases between them. Germline V lookup: CDR1 LGHNA, CDR2 YNFKEQ. CDR3 length equals 14 residues. The CDR3 sequence is CASSHPEEHYGYTF. The CDR3 bases are TGTGCCAGCAGCCATCCTGAGGAACACTATGGCTACACCTTC.

V is TRBV10-3 and J is TRBJ1-2, with D possibly matching TRBD1 (5 bases). CDR1 is ENHRY, CDR2 SYGVKD, per germline. The CDR3 covers 18 residues. The V and J ends lost 0 bases and 4 bases respectively, with 21 bases between them. CDR3 nucleotide sequence: TGTGCCATCAGTGAGTCAAGAGCGATTACAGGTACTATCTATGGCTACACCTTC. It translates to CAISESRAITGTIYGYTF.

Regarding this clone: The sample holds other DNA sequences that translate to the same CDR3. V gene TRBV19 combines with J gene TRBJ1-1; no clear D gene. The V gene lost 2 bases and the J gene lost 1 base, with 5 bases spanning the gap. This CDR3 spans 13 amino acids. The germline gives CDR1 LNHDA, CDR2 SQIVND (reference sequence). For the CDR3, the DNA is TGTGCCAGTAGTATATACGGGAACACTGAAGCTTTCTTT. This translates into CASSIYGNTEAFF.

This sequence joins TRBV27 and TRBJ1-3; D is unresolved. The germline gives CDR1 MNHEY, CDR2 SMNVEV (reference sequence). Trimming took 2 bases from V and 4 from J, leaving 24 bases between them. This CDR3 is 19 amino acids long. The CDR3 nucleotides read TGTGCCAGCAGTTTACGCGTCGTTAAGGAGGGATCAACGGGAAACACCATATATTTT. Protein: CASSLRVVKEGSTGNTIYF.

The rearrangement uses TRBV18 and TRBJ1-6; D perhaps matches TRBD1 (5 bases). Germline V gene data show CDR1 as KGHSH and CDR2 as LQKENI. The CDR3 is made up of 13 amino acids. V dropped 4 bases and J dropped 7 bases, with 8 bases sitting between them. The CDR3 bases are TGTGCCAGCTCACAGGCAGGGAATTCACCCCTCCACTTT. Protein: CASSQAGNSPLHF.

The V gene is TRBV7-6, the J gene TRBJ1-1; D is undetermined. V was pared by 1 base and J by 4 bases, with 13 bases between. The CDR3 is made up of 15 amino acids. The germline V gene encodes CDR1 SGHVS and CDR2 FNYEAQ. The CDR3 reads CASSLGGGSSTEAFF. CDR3 DNA sequence: TGTGCCAGCAGCTTAGGTGGAGGGTCGAGCACTGAAGCTTTCTTT.

The chain has TRBV7-7 and TRBJ2-3; D tentatively fits TRBD1 or TRBD2 (6 bases each). There are 15 residues in the CDR3. Germline V gives CDR1 SSHAT, CDR2 FNYEAQ (reference sequence). The CDR3 sequence is CASGETGTRRDTQYF. The CDR3 nucleotides are TGTGCTAGCGGAGAAACAGGGACCCGCAGAGATACGCAGTATTTT.